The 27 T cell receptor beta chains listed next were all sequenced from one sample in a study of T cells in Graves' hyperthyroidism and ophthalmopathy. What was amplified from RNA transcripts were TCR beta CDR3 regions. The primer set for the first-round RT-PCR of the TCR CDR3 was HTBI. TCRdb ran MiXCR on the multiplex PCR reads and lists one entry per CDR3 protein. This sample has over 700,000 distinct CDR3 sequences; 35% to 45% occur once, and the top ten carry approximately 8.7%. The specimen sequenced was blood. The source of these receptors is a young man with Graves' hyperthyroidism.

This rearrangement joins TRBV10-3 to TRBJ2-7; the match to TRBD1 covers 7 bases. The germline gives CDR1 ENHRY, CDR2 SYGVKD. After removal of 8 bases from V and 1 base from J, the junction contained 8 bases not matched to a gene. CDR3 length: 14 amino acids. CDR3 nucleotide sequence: TGTGCCATCCGGGACAGTTCACTTTCCTACGAGCAGTACTTC. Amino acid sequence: CAIRDSSLSYEQYF.

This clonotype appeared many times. In nucleotides, the CDR3 is TGTGCCAGCAGCTCCCAGGACACTGAAGCTTTCTTT. This sequence encodes CASSSQDTEAFF. V usage is TRBV7-2 and J usage is TRBJ1-1; no firm D call. Trimming left V 4 bases short and J 3 bases short, with 6 bases between. Germline-derived CDR1 and CDR2 are SGHTA and FQGNSA. The CDR3 covers 12 residues.

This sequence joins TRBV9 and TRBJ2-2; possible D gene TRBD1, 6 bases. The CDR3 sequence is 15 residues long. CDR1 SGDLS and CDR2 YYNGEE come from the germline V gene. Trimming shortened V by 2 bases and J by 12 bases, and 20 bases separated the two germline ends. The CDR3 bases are TGTGCCAGCAGCGTTGGACCTAAGGACAGTATGAAGCTGTTTTTT. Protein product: CASSVGPKDSMKLFF.

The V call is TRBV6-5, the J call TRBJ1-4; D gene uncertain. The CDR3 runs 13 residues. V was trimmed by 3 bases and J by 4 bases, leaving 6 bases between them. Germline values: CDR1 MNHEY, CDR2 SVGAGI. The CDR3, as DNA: TGTGCCAGCAGTTATGACGTTAATGAAAAACTGTTTTTT. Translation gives CASSYDVNEKLFF.

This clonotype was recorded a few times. CDR3 region: CASSQDMGTEQYF. The CDR3 DNA is TGTGCCAGCAGCCAAGATATGGGGACCGAGCAGTACTTC. The rearrangement uses TRBV4-2 and TRBJ2-7, with D perhaps TRBD1 or TRBD2 (5 bases each). Trimming pared 0 bases from V and 6 bases from J, leaving 9 bases between. This CDR3 comprises 13 residues. Germline CDR1 reads LGHNA; CDR2 reads YNFKEQ.

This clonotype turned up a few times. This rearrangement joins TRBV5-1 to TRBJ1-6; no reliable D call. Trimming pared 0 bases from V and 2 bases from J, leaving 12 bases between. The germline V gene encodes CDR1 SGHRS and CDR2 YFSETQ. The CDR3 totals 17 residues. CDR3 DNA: TGCGCCAGCAGCTTGGAGGTATCAGTCACCTATAATTCACCCCTCCACTTT. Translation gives CASSLEVSVTYNSPLHF.

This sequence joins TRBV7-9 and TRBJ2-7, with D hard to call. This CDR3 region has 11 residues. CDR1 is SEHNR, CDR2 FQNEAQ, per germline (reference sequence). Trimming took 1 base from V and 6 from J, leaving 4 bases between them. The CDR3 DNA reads TGTGCCAGCAGCTTAGTGCTCGAGCAGTACTTC. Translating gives CASSLVLEQYF.

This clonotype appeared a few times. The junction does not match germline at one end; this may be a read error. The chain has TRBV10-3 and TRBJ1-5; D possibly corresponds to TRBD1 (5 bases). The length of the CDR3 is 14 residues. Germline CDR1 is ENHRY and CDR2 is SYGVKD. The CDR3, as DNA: TGTGCCAGCAGTTTGAGGCAGGGCCATCAGCCCCAGCATTTT. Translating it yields CASSLRQGHQPQHF.

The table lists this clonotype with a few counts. The CDR3 loop reads CATSRGTIIMNTEAFF. The CDR3 DNA reads as TGTGCCACCAGCAGAGGTACGATTATTATGAACACTGAAGCTTTCTTT. V usage is TRBV15 and J usage is TRBJ1-1; D ambiguous. The germline V and J ends were trimmed by 1 base and 0 bases, with 12 bases remaining between them. This CDR3 spans 16 amino acids. Germline V gene sequence: CDR1 LNHNV, CDR2 YYDKDF (reference sequence).

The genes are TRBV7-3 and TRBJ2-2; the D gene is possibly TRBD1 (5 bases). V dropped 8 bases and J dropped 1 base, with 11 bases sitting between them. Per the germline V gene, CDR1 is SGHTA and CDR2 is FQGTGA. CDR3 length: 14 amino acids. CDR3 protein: CASRIQGNTGELFF. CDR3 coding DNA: TGTGCCAGCCGAATCCAGGGGAACACCGGGGAGCTGTTTTTT. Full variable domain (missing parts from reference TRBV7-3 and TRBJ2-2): GAGVSQTPSNKVTEKGKYVELRCDPISGHTALYWYRQSLGQGPEFLIYFQGTGAADDSGLPNDRFFAVRPEGSVSTLKIQRTERGDSAVYLCASRIQGNTGELFFGEGSRLTVL.

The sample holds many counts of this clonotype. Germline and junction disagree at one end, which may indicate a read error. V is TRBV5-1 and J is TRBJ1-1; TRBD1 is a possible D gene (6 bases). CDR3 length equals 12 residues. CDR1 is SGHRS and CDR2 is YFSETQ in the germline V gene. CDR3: CASSQGFTEAFF. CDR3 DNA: TGTGCCAGCAGCCAGGGGTTCACTGAAGCTTTCTTT.

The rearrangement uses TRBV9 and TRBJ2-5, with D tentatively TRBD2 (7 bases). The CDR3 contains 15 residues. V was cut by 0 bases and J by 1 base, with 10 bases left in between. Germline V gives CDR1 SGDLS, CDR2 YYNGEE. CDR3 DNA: TGTGCCAGCAGCGTAGATGCGGGGGCCCAAGAGACCCAGTACTTC. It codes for CASSVDAGAQETQYF.

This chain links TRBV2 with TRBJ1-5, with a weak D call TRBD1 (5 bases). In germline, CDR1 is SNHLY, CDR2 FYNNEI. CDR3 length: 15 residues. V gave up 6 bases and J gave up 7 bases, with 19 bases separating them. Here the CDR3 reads CASSAGGLIGQPQHF. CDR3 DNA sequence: TGTGCCAGCAGCGCGGGGGGATTAATAGGGCAGCCCCAGCATTTT.

The CDR3 loop is CATQVAGGNQETQYF. CDR3 nucleotides: TGTGCCACCCAGGTAGCGGGGGGGAACCAAGAGACCCAGTACTTC. The chain links TRBV2 to TRBJ2-5; 11 nucleotides match TRBD2. V was pared by 10 bases and J by 0 bases, with 7 bases of the junction left unmatched. The germline gives CDR1 SNHLY, CDR2 FYNNEI. The CDR3 runs to 15 residues.

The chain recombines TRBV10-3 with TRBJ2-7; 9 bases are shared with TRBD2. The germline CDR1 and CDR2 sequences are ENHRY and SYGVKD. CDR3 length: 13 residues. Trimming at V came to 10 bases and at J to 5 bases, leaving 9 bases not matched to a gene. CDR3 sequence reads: CASTLAGSNEQYF. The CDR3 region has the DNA TGTGCCAGCACTCTAGCGGGATCGAACGAGCAGTACTTC.

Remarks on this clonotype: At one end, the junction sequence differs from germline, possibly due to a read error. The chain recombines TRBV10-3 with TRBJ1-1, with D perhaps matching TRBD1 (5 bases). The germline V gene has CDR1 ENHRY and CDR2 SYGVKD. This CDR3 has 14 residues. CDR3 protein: CASSEAGENTEAFF. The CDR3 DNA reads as TGTGCCAGCAGTGAAGCGGGGGAAAACACTGAAGCTTTCTTT.

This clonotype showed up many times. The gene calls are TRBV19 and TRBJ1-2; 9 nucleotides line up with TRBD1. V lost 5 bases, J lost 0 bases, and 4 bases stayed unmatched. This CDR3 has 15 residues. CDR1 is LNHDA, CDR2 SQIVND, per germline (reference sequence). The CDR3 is CASSLRQGANYGYTF. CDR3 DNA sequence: TGTGCCAGTAGTCTTCGACAGGGGGCTAACTATGGCTACACCTTC.

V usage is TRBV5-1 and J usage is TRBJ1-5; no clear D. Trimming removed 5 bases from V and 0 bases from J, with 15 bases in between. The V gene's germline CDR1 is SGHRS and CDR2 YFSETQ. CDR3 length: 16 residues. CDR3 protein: CASRGSGIFSNQPQHF. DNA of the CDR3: TGCGCCAGCAGGGGGAGCGGGATCTTTAGCAATCAGCCCCAGCATTTT. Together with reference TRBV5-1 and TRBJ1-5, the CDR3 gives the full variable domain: KAGVTQTPRYLIKTRGQQVTLSCSPISGHRSVSWYQQTPGQGLQFLFEYFSETQRNKGNFPGRFSGRQFSNSRSEMNVSTLELGDSALYLCASRGSGIFSNQPQHFGDGTRLSIL.

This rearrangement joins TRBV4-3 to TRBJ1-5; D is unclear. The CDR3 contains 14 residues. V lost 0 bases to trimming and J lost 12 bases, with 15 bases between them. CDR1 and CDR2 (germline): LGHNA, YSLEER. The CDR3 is CASSQEERSIVQHF. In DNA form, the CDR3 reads TGCGCCAGCAGCCAAGAAGAACGATCGATTGTCCAGCATTTT.

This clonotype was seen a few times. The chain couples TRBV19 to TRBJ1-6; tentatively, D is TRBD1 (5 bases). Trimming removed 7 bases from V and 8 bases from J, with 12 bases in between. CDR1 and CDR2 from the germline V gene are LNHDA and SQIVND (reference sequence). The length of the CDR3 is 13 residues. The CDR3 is CASTGGADSPLHF. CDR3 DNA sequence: TGTGCCAGTACGGGGGGAGCCGATTCACCCCTCCACTTT.

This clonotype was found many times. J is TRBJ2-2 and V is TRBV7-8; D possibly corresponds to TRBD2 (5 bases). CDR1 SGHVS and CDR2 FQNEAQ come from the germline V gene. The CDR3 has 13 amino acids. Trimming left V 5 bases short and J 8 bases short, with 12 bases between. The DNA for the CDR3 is TGTGCCAGCAGCATCACTAGATCTGGGGAGCTGTTTTTT. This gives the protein CASSITRSGELFF.

Here the CDR3 reads CASSPAAGVTEAFF. CDR3 nucleotides: TGTGCCAGCAGCCCCGCGGCGGGTGTCACTGAAGCTTTCTTT. V and J are TRBV7-6 and TRBJ1-1; no definite D call. CDR1 SGHVS and CDR2 FNYEAQ come from the germline V gene. The ends were cut back, 5 bases at V and 4 bases at J, with 14 bases in the middle. This CDR3 has 14 residues.

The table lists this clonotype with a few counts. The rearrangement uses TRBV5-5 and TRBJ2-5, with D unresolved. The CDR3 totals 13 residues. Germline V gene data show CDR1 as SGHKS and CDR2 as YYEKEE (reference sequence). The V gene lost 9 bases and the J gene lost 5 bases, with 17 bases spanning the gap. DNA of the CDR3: TGTGCCACCTCGGTAGGTCTGGTGGAGACCCAGTACTTC. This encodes CATSVGLVETQYF.

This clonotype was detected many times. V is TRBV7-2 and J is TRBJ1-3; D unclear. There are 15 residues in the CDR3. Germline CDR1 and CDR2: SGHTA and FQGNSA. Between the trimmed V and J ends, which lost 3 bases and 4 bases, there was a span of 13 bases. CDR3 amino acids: CASSFITRLGNTIYF. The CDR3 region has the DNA TGTGCCAGCAGCTTCATCACACGGTTGGGAAACACCATATATTTT.

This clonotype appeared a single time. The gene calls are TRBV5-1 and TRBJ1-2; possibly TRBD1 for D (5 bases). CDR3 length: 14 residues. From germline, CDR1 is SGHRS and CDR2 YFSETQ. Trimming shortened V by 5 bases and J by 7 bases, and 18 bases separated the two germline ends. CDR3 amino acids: CASRPGEGRSGYTF. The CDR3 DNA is TGCGCCAGCAGGCCAGGCGAGGGGCGGAGTGGCTACACCTTC.

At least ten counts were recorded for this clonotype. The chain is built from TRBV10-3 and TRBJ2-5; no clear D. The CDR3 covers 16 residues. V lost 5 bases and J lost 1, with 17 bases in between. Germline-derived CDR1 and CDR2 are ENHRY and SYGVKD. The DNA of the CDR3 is TGTGCCATCAGTCAACCCCGACTCGAATTCCAAGAGACCCAGTACTTC. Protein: CAISQPRLEFQETQYF.

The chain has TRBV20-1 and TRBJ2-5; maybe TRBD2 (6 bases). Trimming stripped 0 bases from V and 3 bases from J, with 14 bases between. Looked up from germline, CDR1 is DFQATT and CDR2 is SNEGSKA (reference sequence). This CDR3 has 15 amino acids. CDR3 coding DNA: TGCAGTGCTAGAGAGGCTGGGACTGCCGAAGAGACCCAGTACTTC. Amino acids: CSAREAGTAEETQYF.